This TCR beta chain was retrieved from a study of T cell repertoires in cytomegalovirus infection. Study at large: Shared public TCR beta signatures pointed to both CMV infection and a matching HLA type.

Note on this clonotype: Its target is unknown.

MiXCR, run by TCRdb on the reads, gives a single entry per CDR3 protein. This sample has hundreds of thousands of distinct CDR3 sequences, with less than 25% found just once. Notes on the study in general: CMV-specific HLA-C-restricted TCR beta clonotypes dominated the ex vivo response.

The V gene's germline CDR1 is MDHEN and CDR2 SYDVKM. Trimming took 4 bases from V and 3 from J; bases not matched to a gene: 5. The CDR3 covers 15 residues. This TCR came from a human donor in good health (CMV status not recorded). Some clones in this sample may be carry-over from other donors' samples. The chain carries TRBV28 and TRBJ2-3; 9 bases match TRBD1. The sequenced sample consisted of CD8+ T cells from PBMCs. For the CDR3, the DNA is TGTGCCAGCAGTTATAGACAGGGGGGGACAGATACGCAGTATTTT. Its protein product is CASSYRQGGTDTQYF.